Listed here are 7 T cell receptor beta chains from one sample, sequenced in a study of T cells in localized non-small cell lung cancer. The repertoire was sequenced with immunoSEQ multiplex PCR; TCRdb's copy has only in-frame clones and lacks some. Of around 950 clones listed, about 31% are singletons. Source: normal lung tissue next to the tumor, taken before any cancer treatment. The receptors here all came from a male donor older than 55 with stage II lung adenocarcinoma.

This sequence joins TRBV25-1 and TRBJ2-5, with D tentatively TRBD1 (6 bases). The CDR3 is 13 residues long. Germline V gives CDR1 MGHDK, CDR2 SYGVNS. The V gene lost 6 bases and the J gene lost 3 bases, with 11 bases spanning the gap. The DNA of the CDR3 is TGTGCCAGCAGGGCTCAGGGGAAAGAGACCCAGTACTTC. Translation gives CASRAQGKETQYF.

This clone appeared once. This chain uses TRBV28 with TRBJ2-1, with 8 bases lining up with TRBD1. There are 14 residues in the CDR3. Germline trimming cut 4 bases from V and 3 bases from J; bases unmatched to any gene: 2. The V gene's germline CDR1 is MDHEN and CDR2 SYDVKM. The CDR3 reads CASSSGGLYNEQFF. For the CDR3, the DNA is TGTGCCAGCAGTTCAGGGGGCCTCTACAATGAGCAGTTCTTC. Filled out from reference TRBV28 and TRBJ2-1, the complete variable domain reads DVKVTQSSRYLVKRTGEKVFLECVQDMDHENMFWYRQDPGLGLRLIYFSYDVKMKEKGDIPEGYSVSREKKERFSLILESASTNQTSMYLCASSSGGLYNEQFFGPGTRLTVL.

The chain uses TRBV11-3 and TRBJ2-7; 11 bases align to TRBD1. V was clipped by 3 bases and J by 6 bases; unmatched bases: 7. This CDR3 comprises 15 residues. The germline CDR1 and CDR2 sequences are SGHNT and YENEEA. The DNA for the CDR3 is TGTGCCAGCAGCTTTACGGACAGGGGGCGTCCCGAGCAGTACTTC. Translation: CASSFTDRGRPEQYF. Together with reference TRBV11-3 and TRBJ2-7, the CDR3 gives the full variable domain: EAGVVQSPRYKIIEKKQPVAFWCNPISGHNTLYWYLQNLGQGPELLIRYENEEAVDDSQLPKDRFSAERLKGVDSTLKIQPAELGDSAVYLCASSFTDRGRPEQYFGPGTRLTVT.

By frequency in the sample, this clone is large. The chain uses TRBV19 and TRBJ2-3; 7 bases match TRBD1. Germline-derived CDR1 and CDR2 are LNHDA and SQIVND (reference sequence). The J segment lost 1 base and the V segment lost 6 bases, leaving 7 bases of the junction unmatched. The CDR3 is made up of 15 amino acids. The CDR3 region is CASRDRVSGTDTQYF. CDR3 DNA: TGTGCCAGTAGAGACAGGGTGAGCGGCACAGATACGCAGTATTTT.

The chain uses TRBV6-8 and TRBJ2-6, with D maybe TRBD1 (5 bases). The ends were cut back, 5 bases at V and 7 bases at J, with 12 bases in the middle. Per the germline V gene, CDR1 is MNHGY and CDR2 is SAAAGT. The CDR3 runs to 14 residues. The CDR3 nucleotides read TGTGCCAGCAGTGACTGGGGCCAAGCCAACGTCCTGACTTTC. Translation gives CASSDWGQANVLTF.

This clone was counted a few times. This chain uses TRBV18 with TRBJ2-7, with 9 bases matching TRBD1. Losses at the gene ends were 3 bases for V and 0 bases for J; bases not matched to a gene: 3. The CDR3 spans 15 residues. The germline V gene encodes CDR1 KGHSH and CDR2 LQKENI. CDR3 DNA: TGTGCCAGCTCACCGGGACAGGGCTTCTCCTACGAGCAGTACTTC. Translating it yields CASSPGQGFSYEQYF.

This clone came up a few times. The rearrangement uses TRBV6-8 and TRBJ2-5, with D possibly TRBD2 on 7 matching bases. Germline CDR1 and CDR2: MNHGY and SAAAGT. This CDR3 comprises 17 residues. Trimming took off 4 bases at V and 2 bases at J, with 20 bases between the two ends. The CDR3 DNA is TGTGCCAGCAGTTTTTTAGGACGGGGGGCCGATCAAGAGACCCAGTACTTC. Protein product: CASSFLGRGADQETQYF.